A single T cell receptor beta chain is shown here with its context. No antigen is known for it. No qualities accompany the bases; no much larger clone lies one base away. This sample is drawn from a study of blood T cell repertoires in COVID-19 (dated by TCRdb to the early 2020s). Background for the entire study: Collaborator samples came from the United States, Italy and Spain and covered acute and convalescent phases of COVID-19. Subjects who had been exposed to COVID-19, were actively infected with it, or had recovered from it provided the deeply sampled blood TCRbeta repertoires that made up the dataset. Where available, HLA class I and class II types were taken from metadata supplied by the sample provider and were not determined by assay-based typing. The prospective study material was composed of cDNA or gDNA derived from T cells, B-cell-depleted T cells, or PBMCs. A de-identified subject ID, COVID-19 status, age in years and sex were almost always included in the sample metadata. The samples were drawn from the first 160 participants of the ongoing ImmuneRACE study and from over a thousand subjects provided by 6 global collaborators. A freely available public database, intended as a resource for researchers studying the immune response to SARS-CoV-2, is where the repertoires were released. The research as a whole found: The amount of clinical and demographic metadata varied by source and participant and was provided uncurated.

Collaborating institutions collected whole blood in K2EDTA tubes following their own protocols. For TCRbeta analysis, collaborator samples were shipped as frozen whole blood, as isolated PBMCs, or as DNA extracted from either sample type. The germline V gene provides CDR1 SNHLY and CDR2 FYNNEI. After removal of 5 bases from V and 13 bases from J, the junction retains 8 bases not matched to a gene. Inclusive of the bounding cysteine and phenylalanine, the CDR3 is 12 residues long. Kept here is only the CDR3 DNA, which spans 36 bases and is read in frame from base 1. TCRbeta CDR3 regions were amplified from genomic DNA using the immunoSEQ Assay, a bias-controlled multiplex PCR. The paper's processing steps were these. The number of nucleated cells in each sample was estimated from the amplification of reference gene primers within the assay. To quantify the absolute abundance of each unique TCRbeta CDR3 rearrangement, sequence reads were collapsed and filtered. For each sample, productive Simpson clonality was calculated as the square root of Simpson's diversity index across productive rearrangements. Entries here come from immuneACCESS through TCRdb and include only in-frame sequences with V and J called. Some clones fail to appear in such tables; in the studies checked, an unresolved V gene covers under half of the shortfall, and the cause of the remainder is unknown. V, J and clone size derive from that table, while D and trimming were established from the DNA sequence. The sample data list about 110,000 clones, and approximately 90% of these were observed just once. More than 4.5% of the sample is held by the ten biggest clonotypes.

Input material: peripheral blood. This receptor was identified in a human donor in a cohort sampled during active COVID-19. The sequence joins TRBV2 to TRBJ2-3, and TRBD1 aligns with 8 junction nucleotides. The DNA reads TGTGCCAGCAGTATGAGTGGGACAGGAAAGTATTTT. It is translated as CASSMSGTGKYF.